The 10 T cell receptor beta chains in this list originate from one sample, sequenced in a study of blood T cell repertoires in COVID-19. The protocol was immunoSEQ multiplex PCR, while the TCRdb copy is restricted to in-frame clones and leaves out a portion. Of tens of thousands of clones listed, about 88% are singletons. Sample: peripheral blood. The receptor source for this set is a man in his 70s with active or convalescent COVID-19.

This chain links TRBV30 with TRBJ1-1, with TRBD1 identical over 8 bases. The CDR3 length is 13 residues. The ends lost 1 base at V and 4 bases at J; junction bases unmatched: 2. Germline CDR1 reads GTSNPN; CDR2 reads SVGIG (reference sequence). This chain's CDR3 is CAWSGRGPTEAFF. The CDR3 nucleotides read TGTGCCTGGAGTGGCAGGGGGCCCACTGAAGCTTTCTTT.

The CDR3 loop reads CASSPERGQGAKGYTF. The CDR3 region has the DNA TGTGCCAGCTCACCGGAGCGAGGACAGGGGGCGAAGGGCTACACCTTC. The rearrangement joins TRBV18 to TRBJ1-2, with 11 nucleotides matching TRBD1. The V gene's germline CDR1 is KGHSH and CDR2 LQKENI. This CDR3 has 16 amino acids. The ends lost 3 bases at V and 8 bases at J; junction bases unmatched: 11.

V gene TRBV30 combines with J gene TRBJ1-6; 7 nucleotides line up with TRBD1. V shed 4 bases and J 7 bases; nucleotides not matched to a gene: 4. CDR1 and CDR2 from the germline V gene are GTSNPN and SVGIG (reference sequence). The CDR3 is 13 residues long. The CDR3, as DNA: TGTGCCTGGACCCCGGGACAGAATTCACCCCTCCACTTT. This encodes CAWTPGQNSPLHF. The whole variable domain, remainder taken from reference TRBV30 and TRBJ1-6, is SQTIHQWPATLVQPVGSPLSLECTVEGTSNPNLYWYRQAAGRGLQLLFYSVGIGQISSEVPQNLSASRPQDRQFILSSKKLLLSDSGFYLCAWTPGQNSPLHFGNGTRLTVT.

The chain combines TRBV19 with TRBJ1-3; D is unclear. CDR1 and CDR2 (germline): LNHDA, SQIVND (reference sequence). The CDR3 covers 13 residues. V was cut by 5 bases and J by 2 bases, with 7 bases left in between. The DNA for the CDR3 is TGTGCCAGTAGTTGGGAGCCTGGAAACACCATATATTTT. As protein: CASSWEPGNTIYF.

V usage is TRBV9 and J usage is TRBJ1-2, with TRBD1 matching 7 bases. CDR1 and CDR2 (germline): SGDLS, YYNGEE. Germline trimming cut 3 bases from V and 4 bases from J; bases unmatched to any gene: 12. The CDR3 is 16 residues long. The CDR3 spells CASSAQGGLVGYGYTF. Here the CDR3 DNA reads TGTGCCAGCAGCGCCCAGGGGGGCCTGGTAGGCTATGGCTACACCTTC. Drawing the rest from reference TRBV9 and TRBJ1-2, the complete variable domain is DSGVTQTPKHLITATGQRVTLRCSPRSGDLSVYWYQQSLDQGLQFLIQYYNGEERAKGNILERFSAQQFPDLHSELNLSSLELGDSALYFCASSAQGGLVGYGYTFGSGTRLTVV.

The genes are TRBV25-1 and TRBJ1-3, with D possibly matching TRBD1 (6 bases). The CDR3 is 17 residues long. V dropped 3 bases and J dropped 0 bases, with 15 bases sitting between them. The germline CDR1 and CDR2 sequences are MGHDK and SYGVNS. The CDR3 region has the DNA TGTGCCAGCAGTGATTCCCTCGGGACACACTCTGGAAACACCATATATTTT. Its translation is CASSDSLGTHSGNTIYF.

The chain has TRBV28 and TRBJ1-2; D might be TRBD1 (5 bases). Trimming stripped 7 bases from V and 3 bases from J, with 21 bases between. CDR3 size: 16 residues. Germline V gene data show CDR1 as MDHEN and CDR2 as SYDVKM. This CDR3 is CASNLLGREFHYGYTF. The CDR3 DNA reads as TGTGCCAGCAACCTTCTGGGCAGGGAATTTCACTATGGCTACACCTTC.

The chain employs TRBV24-1 and TRBJ2-5; no reliable D call. The germline V and J ends were trimmed by 1 base and 5 bases, with 4 bases remaining between them. The germline gives CDR1 KGHDR, CDR2 SFDVKD. This CDR3 contains 12 residues. The CDR3 loop is CATSDFRETQYF. DNA of the CDR3: TGTGCCACCAGTGATTTTCGGGAGACCCAGTACTTC.

This clone was picked up a small number of times. This chain joins TRBV6-5 and TRBJ2-3; D is possibly TRBD2 (6 bases). CDR1 and CDR2 from the germline V gene are MNHEY and SVGAGI. This CDR3 contains 16 residues. V was shortened by 2 bases and J by 1 base, with 13 bases between the two germline ends. In DNA form, the CDR3 reads TGTGCCAGCAGTTACCTCGGACTAACCCGCACAGATACGCAGTATTTT. Translating gives CASSYLGLTRTDTQYF.

The chain couples TRBV2 to TRBJ2-1; D might be TRBD1 (5 bases). V lost 4 bases to trimming and J lost 6 bases, with 13 bases between them. The length of the CDR3 is 14 residues. Germline CDR1 reads SNHLY; CDR2 reads FYNNEI. The CDR3 nucleotides are TGTGCCAGCAGTGTTCAGGCTAGGGGCAATGAGCAGTTCTTC. It specifies CASSVQARGNEQFF.